The source of this T cell receptor (beta chain) is a study of blood T cell repertoires in COVID-19. Overall study context: Italy, Spain and the United States were the sources of the convalescent and acute COVID-19 samples. PBMCs, B-cell-depleted T cells, or T cells provided the cDNA or gDNA that made up the material.

Under the authors' procedure: Amplified reference gene primers provided the basis for estimating nucleated cell counts. TCRdb keeps only in-frame clones here, not all; method: immunoSEQ multiplex PCR. D and trimming come from the DNA, and the V and J calls and clone size come from that table. Of approximately 120,000 clones in the sample, about four fifths were seen once. This TCR was recovered from a man aged 55 to 70 with acute or convalescent COVID-19. Sequencing used peripheral blood.

Written as DNA, the CDR3 is TGCGCCAGCAGTCGGGACTTAACCTACGAGCAGTACTTC. Protein: CASSRDLTYEQYF. V usage is TRBV5-1 and J usage is TRBJ2-7, with D tentatively TRBD2 (6 bases). Trimming took 5 bases from V and 2 from J, leaving 11 bases between them. This CDR3 is built from 13 residues. Per germline, CDR1 SGHRS and CDR2 YFSETQ.